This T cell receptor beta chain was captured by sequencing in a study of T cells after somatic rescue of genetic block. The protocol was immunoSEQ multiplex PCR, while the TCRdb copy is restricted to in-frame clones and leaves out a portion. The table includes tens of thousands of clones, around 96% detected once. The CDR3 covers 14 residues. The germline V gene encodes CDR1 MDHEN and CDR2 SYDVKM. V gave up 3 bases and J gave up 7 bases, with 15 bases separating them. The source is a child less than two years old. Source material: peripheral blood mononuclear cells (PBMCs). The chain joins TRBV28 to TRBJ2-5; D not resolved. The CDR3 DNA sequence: TGTGCCAGCAGTTTTACAACCGTACCGGGGACCCAGTACTTC. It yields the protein CASSFTTVPGTQYF.